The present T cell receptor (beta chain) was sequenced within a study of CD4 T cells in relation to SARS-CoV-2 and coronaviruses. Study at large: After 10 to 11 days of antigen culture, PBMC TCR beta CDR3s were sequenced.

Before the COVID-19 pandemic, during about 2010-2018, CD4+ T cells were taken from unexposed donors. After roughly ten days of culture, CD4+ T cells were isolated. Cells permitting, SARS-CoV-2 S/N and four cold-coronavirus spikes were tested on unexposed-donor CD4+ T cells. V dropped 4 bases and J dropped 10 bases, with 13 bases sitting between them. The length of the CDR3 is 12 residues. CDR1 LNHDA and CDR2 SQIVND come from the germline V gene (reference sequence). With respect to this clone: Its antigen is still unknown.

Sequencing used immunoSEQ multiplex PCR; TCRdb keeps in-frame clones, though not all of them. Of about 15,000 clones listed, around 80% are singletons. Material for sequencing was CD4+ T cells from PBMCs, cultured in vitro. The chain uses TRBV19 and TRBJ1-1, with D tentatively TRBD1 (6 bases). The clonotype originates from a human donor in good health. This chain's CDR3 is CASSTRQAGAFF. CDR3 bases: TGTGCCAGTAGTACGAGACAGGCGGGAGCTTTCTTT. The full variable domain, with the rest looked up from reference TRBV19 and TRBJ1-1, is DGGITQSPKYLFRKEGQNVTLSCEQNLNHDAMYWYRQDPGQGLRLIYYSQIVNDFQKGDIAEGYSVSREKKESFPLTVTSAQKNPTAFYLCASSTRQAGAFFGQGTRLTVV.